This T cell receptor (beta chain) was recorded in a study of siplizumab effects on memory and regulatory T cells. Produced via immunoSEQ multiplex PCR; TCRdb's table is partial and in-frame only. The data show 100,000 or so clones, 90% to 95% seen once. Germline V lookup: CDR1 LNHNV, CDR2 YYDKDF (reference sequence). V was trimmed by 7 bases and J by 5 bases, leaving 8 bases between them. This CDR3 region has 12 residues. The J gene is TRBJ2-2, the V gene TRBV15; D remains unclear. Sample: Tregs sorted from blood. This clonotype originated in a human donor in good health. In DNA form, the CDR3 reads TGTGCCACCACGACTCCGACCGGGGAGCTGTTTTTT. Protein product: CATTTPTGELFF.